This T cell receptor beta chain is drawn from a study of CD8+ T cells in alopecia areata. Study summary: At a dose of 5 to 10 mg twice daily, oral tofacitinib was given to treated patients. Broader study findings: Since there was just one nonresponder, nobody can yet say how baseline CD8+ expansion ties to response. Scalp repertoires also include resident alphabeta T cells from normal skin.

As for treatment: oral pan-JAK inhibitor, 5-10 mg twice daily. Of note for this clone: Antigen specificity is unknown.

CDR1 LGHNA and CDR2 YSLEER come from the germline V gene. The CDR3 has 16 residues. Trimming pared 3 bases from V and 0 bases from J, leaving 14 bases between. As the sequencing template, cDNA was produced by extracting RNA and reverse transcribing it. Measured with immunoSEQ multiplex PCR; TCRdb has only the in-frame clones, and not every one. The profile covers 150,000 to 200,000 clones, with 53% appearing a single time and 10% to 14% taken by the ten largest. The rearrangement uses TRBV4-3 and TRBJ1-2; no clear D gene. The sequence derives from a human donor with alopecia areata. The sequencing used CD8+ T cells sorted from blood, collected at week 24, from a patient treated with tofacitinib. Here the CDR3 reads CASSHDDTTANYGYTF. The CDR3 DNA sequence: TGCGCCAGCAGCCACGACGACACTACGGCTAACTATGGCTACACCTTC.